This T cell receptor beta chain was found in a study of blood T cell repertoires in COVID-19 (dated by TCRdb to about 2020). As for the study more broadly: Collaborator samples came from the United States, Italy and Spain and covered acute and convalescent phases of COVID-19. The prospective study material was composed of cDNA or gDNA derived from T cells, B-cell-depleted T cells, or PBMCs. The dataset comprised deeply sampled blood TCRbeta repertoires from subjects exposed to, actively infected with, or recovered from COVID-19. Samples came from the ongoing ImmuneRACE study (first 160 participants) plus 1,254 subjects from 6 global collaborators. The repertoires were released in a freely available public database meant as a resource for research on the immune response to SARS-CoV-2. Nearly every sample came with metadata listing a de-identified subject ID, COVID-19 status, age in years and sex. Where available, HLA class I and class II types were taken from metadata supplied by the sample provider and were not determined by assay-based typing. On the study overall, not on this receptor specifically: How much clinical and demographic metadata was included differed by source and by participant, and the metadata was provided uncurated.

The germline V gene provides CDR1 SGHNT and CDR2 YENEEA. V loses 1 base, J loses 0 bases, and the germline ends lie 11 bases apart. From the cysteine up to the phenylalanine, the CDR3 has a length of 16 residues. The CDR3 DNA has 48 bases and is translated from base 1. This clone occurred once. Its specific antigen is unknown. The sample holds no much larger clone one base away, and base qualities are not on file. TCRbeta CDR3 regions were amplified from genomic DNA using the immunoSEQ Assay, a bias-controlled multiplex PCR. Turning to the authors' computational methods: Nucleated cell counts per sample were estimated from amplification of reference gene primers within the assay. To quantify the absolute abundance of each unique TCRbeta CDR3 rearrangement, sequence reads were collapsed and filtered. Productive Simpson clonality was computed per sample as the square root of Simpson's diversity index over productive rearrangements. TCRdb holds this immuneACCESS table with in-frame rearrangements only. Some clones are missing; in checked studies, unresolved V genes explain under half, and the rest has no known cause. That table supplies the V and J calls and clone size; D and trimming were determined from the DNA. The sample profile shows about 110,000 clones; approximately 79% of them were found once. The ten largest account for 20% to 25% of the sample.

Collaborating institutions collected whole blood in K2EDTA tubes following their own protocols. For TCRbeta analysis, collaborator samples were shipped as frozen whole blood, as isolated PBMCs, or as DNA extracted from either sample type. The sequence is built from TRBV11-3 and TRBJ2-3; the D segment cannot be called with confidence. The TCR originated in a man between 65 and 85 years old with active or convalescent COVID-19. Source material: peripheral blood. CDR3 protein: CASSLGAFTSTDTQYF. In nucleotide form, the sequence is TGTGCCAGCAGCTTAGGCGCGTTTACTAGCACAGATACGCAGTATTTT.